This is a list of T cell receptor beta chains from one sample in a study of blood T cell repertoires in COVID-19. Assay used: immunoSEQ multiplex PCR; TCRdb lists only in-frame clones, some missing. The sample yields about 320,000 clones, around nine tenths seen once. Sequencing was done on a sample of PBMCs or T cells enriched from blood (not recorded which). Receptor source: a man aged 25 to 40 who had recovered from COVID-19. Each CDR3 is given with its conserved first and last residue. The order of the fields is V gene, D gene, clone size, J gene, CDR3 DNA, CDR3 protein. A D gene is named only where the DNA matches it firmly. Clone size, where shown, is once, few, many, or a class for clones that have expanded.

TRBV2,NA,NA,TRBJ1-2,TGTGCCAGCAACAGGGTGGGCTATGGCTACACCTTC,CASNRVGYGYTF
TRBV4-1,NA,NA,TRBJ1-4,TGCGCCAGCAGCCAGACGCCGCGGGGGGAAAAACTGTTTTTT,CASSQTPRGEKLFF
TRBV2,TRBD1,NA,TRBJ1-4,TGTGCCACCAACCCCCGGGACAGGGGAGAAAAACTGTTTTTT,CATNPRDRGEKLFF
TRBV10-2,NA,NA,TRBJ1-3,TGCGCCAGCAGTGGACAGATCTCTGGAAACACCATATATTTT,CASSGQISGNTIYF
TRBV15,NA,NA,TRBJ1-5,TGTGCCACCAGCACCTCTGAAGGGGCTATGGGCAATCAGCCCCAGCATTTT,CATSTSEGAMGNQPQHF
TRBV9,NA,NA,TRBJ2-7,TGTGCCAGCAGCGTAGGGCAGGGGGGCCAGTACTTC,CASSVGQGGQYF
TRBV9,TRBD1,once,TRBJ1-3,TGTGCCAGCAGCCCCAGGGGGAGCTCTGGAAACACCATATATTTT,CASSPRGSSGNTIYF
TRBV30,NA,NA,TRBJ2-5,TGTGCCTGGACCTTCAGGGATTTACGGGAGACCCAGTACTTC,CAWTFRDLRETQYF
TRBV13,TRBD1,NA,TRBJ2-3,TGTGCCAGCAGCCCCCGGGACAGGGGTATAGATACGCAGTATTTT,CASSPRDRGIDTQYF
TRBV20-1,NA,once,TRBJ2-4,TGCAGTGCTAGTTCAGGGCCACAAGCCAAAAACATTCAGTACTTC,CSASSGPQAKNIQYF
TRBV5-1,NA,NA,TRBJ2-1,TGCGCCAGCAGCAACCTACAGGGTTACAATGAGCAGTTCTTC,CASSNLQGYNEQFF
TRBV18,TRBD2,NA,TRBJ2-2,TGTGCCAGCTTCACCACGACTAGCGGGGCGAACACCGGGGAGCTGTTTTTT,CASFTTTSGANTGELFF
TRBV24-1,NA,NA,TRBJ2-3,TGTGCCACGGGGACACACAGCACAGATACGCAGTATTTT,CATGTHSTDTQYF
TRBV10-2,NA,NA,TRBJ1-2,TGCGCCAGCAGGGACAGTTCTAACTATGGCTACACCTTC,CASRDSSNYGYTF
TRBV6-5,TRBD1,NA,TRBJ2-7,TGTGCCAGCAGGATCGGACAGGGGACCTACGAGCAGTACTTC,CASRIGQGTYEQYF
TRBV7-9,NA,NA,TRBJ1-5,TGTGCCAGCACCTTTAATAGCAATCAGCCCCAGCATTTT,CASTFNSNQPQHF
TRBV5-4,NA,NA,TRBJ1-4,TGTGCCAGCAGCTTGGGGGGGGATACATATGCAACTAATGAAAAACTGTTTTTT,CASSLGGDTYATNEKLFF
TRBV7-9,NA,once,TRBJ1-6,TGTGCCAGCAGCCGAGTGGAGGGCCCGAATTCACCCCTCCACTTT,CASSRVEGPNSPLHF
TRBV10-3,TRBD2,NA,TRBJ2-2,TGTGCCATCAGTCGACTAGCGGGGGTAGTTGACGGGGAGCTGTTTTTT,CAISRLAGVVDGELFF
TRBV5-5,TRBD1,once,TRBJ1-5,TGTGCCAGCGGGGGACAGGACAATCAGCCCCAGCATTTT,CASGGQDNQPQHF
TRBV13,NA,NA,TRBJ2-5,TGTGCCAGCAGCCGACTAGAGGAACCAGAGACCCAGTACTTC,CASSRLEEPETQYF
TRBV18,TRBD1,NA,TRBJ1-4,TGTGCCAGCTCACCTGTGTCGGGACAGTATAATGAAAAACTGTTTTTT,CASSPVSGQYNEKLFF
TRBV24-1,TRBD1,NA,TRBJ1-6,TGTGCCACCAGTCGGACAGGGGGTTCACCCCTCCACTTT,CATSRTGGSPLHF
TRBV7-4,TRBD2,NA,TRBJ2-5,TGTGCCAGCAGTTCGGGGAGCGGGGGGTACTTC,CASSSGSGGYF
TRBV28,NA,NA,TRBJ2-2,TGTGCCAGCAGTTTAGGGAGGAACACCGGGGAGCTGTTTTTT,CASSLGRNTGELFF
TRBV3-1/TRBV3-2,NA,NA,TRBJ2-7,TGTGCCAGCAGCCAAGTGATAGGGGACGAGCAGTACTTC,CASSQVIGDEQYF
TRBV3-1/TRBV3-2,NA,NA,TRBJ1-1,TGTGCCAGCAGCCAAGGGGCGACCAGGAACACTGAAGCTTTCTTT,CASSQGATRNTEAFF
TRBV2,NA,NA,TRBJ1-1,TGTGCCAGCAGCAACAGCAACATGAACACTGAAGCTTTCTTT,CASSNSNMNTEAFF
TRBV18,TRBD1,NA,TRBJ2-7,TGTGCCAGCTCAACCGGGACAGGTCCCTACGAGCAGTACTTC,CASSTGTGPYEQYF
TRBV28,NA,NA,TRBJ1-1,TGTGCCACAACGGGACACATGAACACTGAAGCTTTCTTT,CATTGHMNTEAFF
TRBV27,TRBD1,NA,TRBJ1-5,TGTGCCAGCAGCCCGGACAGGGGGGGCAATCAGCCCCAGCATTTT,CASSPDRGGNQPQHF
TRBV6-5,TRBD1,NA,TRBJ1-1,TGTGCCAGCAGTCAGACAGGGTTCACTGAAGCTTTCTTT,CASSQTGFTEAFF
TRBV5-1,NA,NA,TRBJ2-1,TGCGCCAGCAGCTACCGACAGATCTACAATGAGCAGTTCTTC,CASSYRQIYNEQFF
TRBV2,NA,NA,TRBJ2-3,TGTGCCAGCAGCGACAGGGAGGCAGATACGCAGTATTTT,CASSDREADTQYF
TRBV29-1,TRBD1,NA,TRBJ1-2,TGCAGCGTTGAGGCAGGGGGCTATGGCTACACCTTC,CSVEAGGYGYTF
TRBV9,TRBD2,NA,TRBJ2-1,TGTGCCAGCAGCGTACGGCGGGGGGGCGTCGATGAGCAGTTCTTC,CASSVRRGGVDEQFF
TRBV6-5,NA,NA,TRBJ2-7,TGTGCCAGCAAAAGGGACAACTACGAGCAGTACTTC,CASKRDNYEQYF
TRBV28,NA,NA,TRBJ1-5,TGTGCCAGCAGTTTATTCTTTCAGCCCCAGCATTTT,CASSLFFQPQHF
TRBV3-1/TRBV3-2,TRBD2,NA,TRBJ2-5,TGTGCCAGCAGCCAAGTCGGCGGGGGGGCTACGTCGGAGACCCAGTACTTC,CASSQVGGGATSETQYF
TRBV5-1,TRBD2,NA,TRBJ2-2,TGCGCCCGCAGCGGCGGGGGGGCCGTCACCGGGGAGCTGTTTTTT,CARSGGGAVTGELFF
TRBV19,TRBD1,NA,TRBJ2-1,TGTGCCAGTAACAGGGGGTCCCGCCTACCCTACAATGAGCAGTTCTTC,CASNRGSRLPYNEQFF
TRBV18,NA,NA,TRBJ2-1,TGTGCCAGCTCACCACGGCCGGAGGGGATTGAGCAGTTCTTC,CASSPRPEGIEQFF
TRBV28,NA,NA,TRBJ1-6,TGTGCCAGCAGTTTATCCCAGGGATCCTATAATTCACCCCTCCACTTT,CASSLSQGSYNSPLHF
TRBV5-1,TRBD1,NA,TRBJ2-7,TGCGCCAGCAGCTTTGAGGGACAGGATTTTTACGAGCAGTACTTC,CASSFEGQDFYEQYF
TRBV4-2,TRBD2,NA,TRBJ2-7,TGTGCCAGCAGCCAGGTTAGCGGGGGCGCCTACGAGCAGTACTTC,CASSQVSGGAYEQYF
TRBV19,NA,NA,TRBJ2-7,TGTGCCAGTAGCCAAAAGCCGGGACACCCCTACGAGCAGTACTTC,CASSQKPGHPYEQYF
TRBV27,NA,few,TRBJ1-2,TGTGCCAGCAGTTCATCATCAAGTCGAATAGCTAACTATGGCTACACCTTC,CASSSSSSRIANYGYTF
TRBV5-1,NA,NA,TRBJ2-3,TGCGCCAGCAGCTTGGGGCAGGGGCCGTTCACAGATACGCAGTATTTT,CASSLGQGPFTDTQYF
TRBV6-2/TRBV6-3,NA,NA,TRBJ2-7,TGTGCCAGCAGCTCGGACTACCCGAGCTCCTACGAGCAGTACTTC,CASSSDYPSSYEQYF
TRBV10-1,TRBD1,once,TRBJ1-5,TGCGCCAGCAGTGAGTCCTACAGGGGGAAGAGCAATCAGCCCCAGCATTTT,CASSESYRGKSNQPQHF
TRBV5-1,TRBD1,NA,TRBJ1-6,TGCGCCAGCAGCGACAGACAGGGGCCTTCACCCCTCCACTTT,CASSDRQGPSPLHF
TRBV5-1,NA,NA,TRBJ2-3,TGCGCCAGCAGGAGGACAGATACGCAGTATTTT,CASRRTDTQYF
TRBV13,TRBD2,NA,TRBJ2-5,TGTGCCAGCAGCTTAGAAGGGCTAGCGGGGGGGCAAGAGACCCAGTACTTC,CASSLEGLAGGQETQYF
TRBV28,TRBD1,NA,TRBJ1-2,TGTGCCAGCAGTTTATCAATCGGGACAGATAACTATGGCTACACCTTC,CASSLSIGTDNYGYTF
TRBV2,NA,NA,TRBJ2-3,TGTGCCAGCAGGCCCCAACTAGGAGCTACGCAGTATTTT,CASRPQLGATQYF
TRBV7-8,NA,NA,TRBJ1-5,TGTGCCAGCAGCTTACTTGCGGGGGCATCGCGATCGCATTTT,CASSLLAGASRSHF